The table lists the clone carrying this T cell receptor beta chain with many counts. Unique molecular identifiers were used in preparing the TCRbeta library. MiXCR, run by TCRdb on the PCR reads, gives a single entry per CDR3 protein. Of 780,000 or so distinct CDR3 sequences listed, roughly 15% were seen once; the top ten hold roughly 4.8%. The sample is drawn from a study of T-cell reconstitution after alpha-beta-depleted transplantation in children. Germline V lookup: CDR1 SQVTM, CDR2 ANQGSEA. J was trimmed by 1 base and V by 4 bases; bases with no gene match: 6. The CDR3 runs 15 residues. The chain has TRBV29-1 and TRBJ2-2; the match to TRBD1 covers 7 bases. The sequence was collected from a male patient under 18 who had a stem cell transplant for acute lymphoblastic leukemia, so the T cells may come from the graft donor. Source: PBMCs, mostly from graft donor cells, taken 360 days after TCRalphabeta/CD19-depleted stem cell transplant. CDR3 coding DNA: TGCAGCGTTGCTCCCAACAGGGGGAACACCGGGGAGCTGTTTTTT. Protein product: CSVAPNRGNTGELFF.